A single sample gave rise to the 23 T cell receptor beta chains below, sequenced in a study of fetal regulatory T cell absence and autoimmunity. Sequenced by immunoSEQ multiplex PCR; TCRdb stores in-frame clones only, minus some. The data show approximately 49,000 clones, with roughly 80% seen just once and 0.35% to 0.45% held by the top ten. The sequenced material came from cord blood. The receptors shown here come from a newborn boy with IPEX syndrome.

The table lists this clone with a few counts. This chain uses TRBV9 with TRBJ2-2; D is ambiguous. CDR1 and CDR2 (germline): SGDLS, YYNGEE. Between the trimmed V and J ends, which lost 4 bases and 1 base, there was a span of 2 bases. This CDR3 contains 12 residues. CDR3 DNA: TGTGCCAGCAGCTTGAACACCGGGGAGCTGTTTTTT. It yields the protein CASSLNTGELFF.

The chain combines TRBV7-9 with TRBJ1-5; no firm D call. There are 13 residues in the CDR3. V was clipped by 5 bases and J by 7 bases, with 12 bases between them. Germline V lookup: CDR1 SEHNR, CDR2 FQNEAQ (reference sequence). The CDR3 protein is CASSPTGLQPQHF. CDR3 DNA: TGTGCCAGCAGCCCGACGGGTCTGCAGCCCCAGCATTTT.

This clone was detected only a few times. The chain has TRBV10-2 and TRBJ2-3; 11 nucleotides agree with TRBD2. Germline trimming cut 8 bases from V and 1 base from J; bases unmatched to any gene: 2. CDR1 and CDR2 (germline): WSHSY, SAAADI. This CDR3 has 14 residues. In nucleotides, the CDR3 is TGCGCCAGCGAACTAGCGGGGGGCACAGATACGCAGTATTTT. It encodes CASELAGGTDTQYF.

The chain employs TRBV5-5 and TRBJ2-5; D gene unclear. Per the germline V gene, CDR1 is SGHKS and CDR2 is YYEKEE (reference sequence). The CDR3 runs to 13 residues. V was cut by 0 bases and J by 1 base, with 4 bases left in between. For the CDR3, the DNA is TGTGCCAGCAGCTTGGCTAGCCAAGAGACCCAGTACTTC. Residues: CASSLASQETQYF.

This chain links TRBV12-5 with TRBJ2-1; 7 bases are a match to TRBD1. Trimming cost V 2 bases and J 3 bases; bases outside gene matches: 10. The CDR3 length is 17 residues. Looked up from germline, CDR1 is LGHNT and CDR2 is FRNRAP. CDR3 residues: CASGLNLPGQFYNEQFF. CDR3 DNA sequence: TGTGCTAGTGGTTTGAATCTCCCGGGACAGTTCTACAATGAGCAGTTCTTC.

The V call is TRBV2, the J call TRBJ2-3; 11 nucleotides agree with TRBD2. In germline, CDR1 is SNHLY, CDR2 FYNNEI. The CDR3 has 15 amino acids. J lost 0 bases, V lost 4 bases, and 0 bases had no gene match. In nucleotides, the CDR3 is TGTGCCAGCAGTGGGACTAGCGGGAGCACAGATACGCAGTATTTT. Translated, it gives CASSGTSGSTDTQYF.

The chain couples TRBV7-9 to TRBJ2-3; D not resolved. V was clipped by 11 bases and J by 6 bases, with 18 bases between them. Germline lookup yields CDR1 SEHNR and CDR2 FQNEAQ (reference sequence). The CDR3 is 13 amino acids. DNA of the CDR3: TGTGCCGGCCGGCGCGCCGCCTCTGATACGCAGTATTTT. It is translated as CAGRRAASDTQYF.

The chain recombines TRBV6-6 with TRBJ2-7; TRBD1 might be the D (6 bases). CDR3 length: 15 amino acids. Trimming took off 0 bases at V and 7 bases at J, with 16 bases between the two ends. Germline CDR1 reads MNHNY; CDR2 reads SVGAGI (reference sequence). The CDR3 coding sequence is TGTGCCAGCAGTTACTCGAGAAAGGGGACAAGTGAGCAGTACTTC. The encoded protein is CASSYSRKGTSEQYF.

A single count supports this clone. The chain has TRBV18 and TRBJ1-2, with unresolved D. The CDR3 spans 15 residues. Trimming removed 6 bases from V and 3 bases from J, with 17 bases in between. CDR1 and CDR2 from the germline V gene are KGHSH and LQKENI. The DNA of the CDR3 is TGTGCCAGCTCCCCGCGAAGGGAAGGGTACTATGGCTACACCTTC. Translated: CASSPRREGYYGYTF.

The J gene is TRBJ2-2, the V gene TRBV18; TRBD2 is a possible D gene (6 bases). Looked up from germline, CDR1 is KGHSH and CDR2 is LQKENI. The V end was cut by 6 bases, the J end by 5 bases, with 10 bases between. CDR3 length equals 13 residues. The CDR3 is CASSRERTGELFF. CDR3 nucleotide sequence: TGTGCCAGCTCCCGGGAGAGGACCGGGGAGCTGTTTTTT.

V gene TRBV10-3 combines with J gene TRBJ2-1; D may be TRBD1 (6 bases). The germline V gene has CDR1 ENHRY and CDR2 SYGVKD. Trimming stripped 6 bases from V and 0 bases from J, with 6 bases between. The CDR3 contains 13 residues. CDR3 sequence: CAIRDSSYNEQFF. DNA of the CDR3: TGTGCCATCAGGGACAGCTCCTACAATGAGCAGTTCTTC.

The CDR3 DNA follows: TGTGCCAGCAGGACAGGGGACCGATCACCCCTCCACTTT. Its translation is CASRTGDRSPLHF. The rearrangement uses TRBV6-5 and TRBJ1-6, with 8 bases that match TRBD1. V was pared by 6 bases and J by 10 bases, with 5 bases of the junction left unmatched. CDR1 is MNHEY and CDR2 is SVGAGI in the germline V gene. The CDR3 has 13 amino acids.

The CDR3, as DNA: TGTGCCAGCAGCTTAGCCCTGGCTCCCTACAATGAGCAGTTCTTC. Its translation is CASSLALAPYNEQFF. V and J are TRBV7-9 and TRBJ2-1; D gene ambiguous. Between the trimmed V and J ends, which lost 0 bases and 2 bases, there was a span of 8 bases. Per the germline V gene, CDR1 is SEHNR and CDR2 is FQNEAQ (reference sequence). This CDR3 region has 15 residues.

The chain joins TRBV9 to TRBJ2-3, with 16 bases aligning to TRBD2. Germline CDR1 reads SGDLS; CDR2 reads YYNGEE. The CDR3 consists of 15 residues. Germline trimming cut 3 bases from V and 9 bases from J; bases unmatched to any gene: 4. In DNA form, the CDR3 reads TGTGCCAGCAGCGAGGGACTAGCGGGGGGGCTAACGCAGTATTTT. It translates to CASSEGLAGGLTQYF.

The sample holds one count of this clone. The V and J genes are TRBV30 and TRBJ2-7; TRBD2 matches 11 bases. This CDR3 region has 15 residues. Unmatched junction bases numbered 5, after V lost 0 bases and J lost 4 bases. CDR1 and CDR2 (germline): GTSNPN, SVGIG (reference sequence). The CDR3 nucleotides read TGTGCCTGGAGTGTACCGCTAGCGGGAGGATACGAGCAGTACTTC. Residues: CAWSVPLAGGYEQYF.

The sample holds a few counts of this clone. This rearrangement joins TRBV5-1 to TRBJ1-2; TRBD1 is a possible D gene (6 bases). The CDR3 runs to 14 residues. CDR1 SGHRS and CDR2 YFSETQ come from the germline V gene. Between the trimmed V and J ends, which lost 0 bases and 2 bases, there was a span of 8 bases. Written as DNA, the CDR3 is TGCGCCAGCAGCTTGGAGACAGGAAACTATGGCTACACCTTC. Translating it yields CASSLETGNYGYTF.

CDR3 in amino acids: CSGRDRGSRNEQFF. The CDR3, as DNA: TGCAGCGGCCGGGACAGGGGTTCCAGGAATGAGCAGTTCTTC. This chain joins TRBV29-1 and TRBJ2-1; 10 nucleotides line up with TRBD1. Unmatched junction bases numbered 10, after V lost 7 bases and J lost 7 bases. CDR1 and CDR2 from the germline V gene are SQVTM and ANQGSEA. CDR3 length: 14 amino acids.

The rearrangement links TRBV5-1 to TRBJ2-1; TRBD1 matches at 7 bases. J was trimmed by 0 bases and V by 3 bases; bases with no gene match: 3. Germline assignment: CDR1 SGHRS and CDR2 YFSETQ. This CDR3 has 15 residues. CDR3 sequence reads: CASSYRGSSYNEQFF. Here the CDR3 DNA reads TGCGCCAGCAGCTACAGGGGAAGCTCCTACAATGAGCAGTTCTTC.

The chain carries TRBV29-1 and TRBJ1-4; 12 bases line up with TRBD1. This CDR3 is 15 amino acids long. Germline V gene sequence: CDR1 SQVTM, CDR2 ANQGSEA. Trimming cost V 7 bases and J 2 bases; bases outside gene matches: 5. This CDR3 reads CSAGTGGQTNEKLFF. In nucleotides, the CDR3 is TGCAGCGCCGGGACAGGGGGCCAGACTAATGAAAAACTGTTTTTT.

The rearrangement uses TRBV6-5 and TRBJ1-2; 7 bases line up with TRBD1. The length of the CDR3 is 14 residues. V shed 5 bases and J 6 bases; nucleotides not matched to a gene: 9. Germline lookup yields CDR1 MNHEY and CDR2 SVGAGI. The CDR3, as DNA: TGTGCCAGCAGTGAACCAACAGGGGAACATGGCTACACCTTC. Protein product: CASSEPTGEHGYTF.

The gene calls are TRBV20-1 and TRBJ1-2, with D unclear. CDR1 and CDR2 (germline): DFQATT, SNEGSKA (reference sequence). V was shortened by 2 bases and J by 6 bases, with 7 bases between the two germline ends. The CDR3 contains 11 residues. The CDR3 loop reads CSARHKDGYTF. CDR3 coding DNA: TGCAGTGCTAGACATAAGGATGGCTACACCTTC.

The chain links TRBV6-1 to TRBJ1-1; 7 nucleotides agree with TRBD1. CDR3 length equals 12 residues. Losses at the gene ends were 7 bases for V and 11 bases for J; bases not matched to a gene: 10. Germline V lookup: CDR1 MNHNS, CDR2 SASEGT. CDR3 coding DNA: TGTGCCAGCACCCTAACAGGGGTGGTGGCTTTCTTT. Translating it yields CASTLTGVVAFF.

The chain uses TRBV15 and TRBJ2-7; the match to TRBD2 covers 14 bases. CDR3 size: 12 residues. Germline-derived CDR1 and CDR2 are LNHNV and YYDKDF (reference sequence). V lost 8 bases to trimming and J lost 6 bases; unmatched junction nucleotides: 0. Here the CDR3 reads CATGTSGSEQYF. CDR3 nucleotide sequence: TGTGCCACCGGGACTAGCGGGAGCGAGCAGTACTTC.